What follows is one TCR beta chain and its context. V shed 4 bases and J shed 2 bases, with 7 bases lying between them. Germline V gene data show CDR1 as SGHRS and CDR2 as YFSETQ. This CDR3 spans 14 amino acids. These data originate in a study of TIL therapy for anti-PD-1-resistant metastatic lung cancer. The libraries were made with immunoSEQ v3. The assay was immunoSEQ multiplex PCR, and TCRdb's table has in-frame clones only and misses some. The profile shows 9,000 to 9,500 clones, approximately 80% of them singletons. Time point specified: pre-treatment sample, taken before nivolumab and TIL therapy. The tumor samples were excised metastases, mostly pleural nodules or supraclavicular lymph nodes. Patients were adults with stage 4 NSCLC.

The chain employs TRBV5-1 and TRBJ1-6; no definite D call. The sample here was tumor tissue, taken at baseline. This clonotype was sampled from a person aged 25 to 80 with non-small cell lung cancer. Written as DNA, the CDR3 is TGCGCCAGCAGCACGGGCCCCTATAATTCACCCCTCCACTTT. Translated: CASSTGPYNSPLHF.